This T cell receptor (beta chain) was recovered during a study of blood T cells in healthy people across ages. Study-wide background: About one barcoded beta molecule per two T cells was captured by template switching. General observations from the study: Researchers said unsorted PBMCs prevented a conclusive naive versus antigen-experienced comparison. Age brought a roughly linear fall in TCR beta diversity measured per million T cells. There were more naive CD4+ cells and higher diversity in long-lived donors than in aged donors.

After removal of 0 bases from V and 0 bases from J, the junction contained 9 bases not matched to a gene. This CDR3 has 18 residues. CDR1 is SGHRS and CDR2 is YFSETQ in the germline V gene. It was with a sample-barcoded 5' primer and a J-beta primer mix that a second PCR of roughly 6 to 12 cycles was run. TCRdb itself ran the 5' RACE reads through MiXCR, one entry per CDR3 protein. Of 550,000 to 600,000 distinct CDR3 sequences listed, 27% are singletons. This clonotype was counted between two and nine times. The antigen is undetermined. Input material: blood. The sequence derives from a woman in her sixties or seventies in good health. The V and J genes are TRBV5-1 and TRBJ2-3; 8 bases are a match to TRBD2. CDR3 sequence reads: CASSLALASGLSTDTQYF. CDR3 DNA sequence: TGCGCCAGCAGCTTGGCCTTGGCTAGCGGGCTCAGCACAGATACGCAGTATTTT.